Following are 27 T cell receptor beta chains from one sample sequenced in a study of shared clonotypes between healthy human individuals (dated by TCRdb to 2019 to 2021). Libraries were prepared through the immunoSEQ multiplex PCR assay. Here the immuneACCESS table is served through TCRdb, limited to in-frame sequences with V and J called. Missing clones are a known gap in these copies; in checked studies unresolved V genes cover under half, and the rest lacks a known reason. The sample table lists millions of clones, roughly 93% of them with a count of one. The ten largest account for about 0.41% of the sample. Sequencing used naive CD4+ T cells from PBMCs. The intended sense of this specimen's cell subset or site label: CD45RA+ positively selected. The source of these receptors is a young man in good health. Some clones in this sample may be carry-over from other donors' samples.

A word on this clone: At one end the junction does not follow the germline gene, possibly because of a read error. CDR3 DNA sequence: TGTGCCAGCAGTGCAGGGGGCGAAGGGTCTAGCGGGGCCTGGGGACTCTTC. Its translation: CASSAGGEGSSGAWGLF. The chain links TRBV28 to TRBJ2-1, with D maybe TRBD2 (9 bases). The CDR3 totals 17 residues. Germline assignment: CDR1 MDHEN and CDR2 SYDVKM.

The rearrangement joins TRBV29-1 to TRBJ2-7; 11 bases match TRBD2. Germline V gives CDR1 SQVTM, CDR2 ANQGSEA. The CDR3 length is 15 residues. J gave up 3 bases and V 5 bases, and 9 bases lay outside the gene matches. The CDR3 spells CSVWASGRWDYEQYF. CDR3 sequence (DNA): TGCAGCGTTTGGGCTAGCGGGAGGTGGGACTACGAGCAGTACTTC.

The chain carries TRBV10-3 and TRBJ1-3, with D hard to call. V was clipped by 10 bases and J by 8 bases, with 18 bases between them. Germline loops: CDR1 ENHRY, CDR2 SYGVKD. The CDR3 runs to 13 residues. The CDR3 region is CARALRAEDTIYF. CDR3 nucleotides: TGTGCCAGGGCCCTACGGGCCGAGGACACCATATATTTT.

The V call is TRBV6-1, the J call TRBJ1-1; D uncertain. Deletions cut 7 bases from V and 3 bases from J, with 12 bases between. The CDR3 extends over 13 amino acids. Per germline, CDR1 MNHNS and CDR2 SASEGT. The CDR3 DNA sequence: TGTGCCAGCAAGACTAGGGAGGACACTGAAGCTTTCTTT. It translates to CASKTREDTEAFF.

The V call is TRBV28, the J call TRBJ2-1; 16 bases map to TRBD2. Germline lookup yields CDR1 MDHEN and CDR2 SYDVKM. V shed 5 bases and J 12 bases; nucleotides not matched to a gene: 13. The CDR3 spans 17 residues. The CDR3 protein is CASSDPGTSGRGPGQFF. In DNA, the CDR3 is TGTGCCAGCAGTGACCCTGGGACTAGCGGGAGGGGACCCGGGCAGTTCTTC.

The chain recombines TRBV28 with TRBJ1-1; a weak D match, TRBD1 (5 bases). The CDR3 sequence is 14 residues long. Germline values: CDR1 MDHEN, CDR2 SYDVKM. The V and J ends lost 6 bases and 4 bases respectively, with 15 bases between them. CDR3 nucleotides: TGTGCCAGCAGCCCCCAGGGCGTACGCACTGAAGCTTTCTTT. Its translation is CASSPQGVRTEAFF.

The rearrangement links TRBV28 to TRBJ2-7; perhaps D is TRBD1 or TRBD2 (5 bases each). The CDR3 has 14 amino acids. The germline V gene encodes CDR1 MDHEN and CDR2 SYDVKM. The ends were cut back, 6 bases at V and 2 bases at J, with 14 bases in the middle. The chain's CDR3 is CASRPPGTPYEQYF. The CDR3 DNA is TGTGCCAGCAGACCTCCGGGGACCCCCTACGAGCAGTACTTC.

The chain recombines TRBV6-5 with TRBJ2-1; tentatively, D is TRBD1 (5 bases). CDR3 size: 14 residues. Per the germline V gene, CDR1 is MNHEY and CDR2 is SVGAGI. Trimming cost V 5 bases and J 4 bases, with 12 bases left between them. The CDR3 bases are TGTGCCAGCAGTGCAAATACAGGATACAATGAGCAGTTCTTC. It specifies CASSANTGYNEQFF.

This chain connects TRBV5-6 to TRBJ1-3; D gene unclear. V lost 5 bases and J 0 bases, leaving 15 bases between the germline ends. The CDR3 has 16 amino acids. The V gene's germline CDR1 is SGHDT and CDR2 YYEEEE. The CDR3 region is CASSQLDRRSGNTIYF. The CDR3 coding sequence is TGTGCCAGCAGTCAGTTGGACCGTCGCTCTGGAAACACCATATATTTT.

The J gene is TRBJ1-1, the V gene TRBV6-5; TRBD1 is a possible D gene (5 bases). The V gene's germline CDR1 is MNHEY and CDR2 SVGAGI. V lost 2 bases and J lost 11, with 12 bases in between. CDR3 length: 12 residues. The CDR3 DNA is TGTGCCAGCAGTTACCGGGGGGTCGAGGCTTTCTTT. Translating it yields CASSYRGVEAFF.

This chain connects TRBV9 to TRBJ1-3; no clear D. The V end was cut by 9 bases, the J end by 0 bases, with 13 bases between. Germline V gene sequence: CDR1 SGDLS, CDR2 YYNGEE. CDR3 length: 14 amino acids. CDR3 sequence: CATGQTGSGNTIYF. In DNA form, the CDR3 reads TGTGCCACCGGTCAAACGGGCTCTGGAAACACCATATATTTT.

The V call is TRBV6-6, the J call TRBJ2-1; TRBD2 aligns across 9 bases. Trimming at V came to 4 bases and at J to 3 bases, leaving 7 bases not matched to a gene. Germline V gene data show CDR1 as MNHNY and CDR2 as SVGAGI (reference sequence). The CDR3 totals 16 residues. For the CDR3, the DNA is TGTGCCAGCAGTTTCAGGACTAGCGACCTCTACAATGAGCAGTTCTTC. Translated, it gives CASSFRTSDLYNEQFF.

The gene calls are TRBV11-2 and TRBJ2-5, with D perhaps TRBD2 (6 bases). The CDR3 is 15 amino acids. V was shortened by 6 bases and J by 2 bases, with 16 bases between the two germline ends. Germline-derived CDR1 and CDR2 are SGHAT and FQNNGV. CDR3 sequence: CASSQSRGPQETQYF. In DNA, the CDR3 is TGTGCCAGCAGTCAATCGCGGGGACCACAAGAGACCCAGTACTTC.

The chain recombines TRBV27 with TRBJ2-3, with 9 bases fitting TRBD2. V lost 6 bases and J lost 7; bases outside the gene matches: 8. CDR3 length: 14 amino acids. Germline V CDR1 and CDR2: MNHEY, SMNVEV (reference sequence). As DNA, the CDR3 is TGTGCCAGCAGGGTTAGCGGGAGAGGGAATACGCAGTATTTT. Residues: CASRVSGRGNTQYF.

The chain carries TRBV7-9 and TRBJ2-7; D ambiguous. Trimming removed 7 bases at V and 7 bases at J, with 11 bases between. The CDR3 sequence is 11 residues long. Germline V lookup: CDR1 SEHNR, CDR2 FQNEAQ (reference sequence). The CDR3 sequence: CASMGFGEQYF. CDR3 in DNA: TGTGCCAGCATGGGGTTCGGGGAGCAGTACTTC.

The genes are TRBV28 and TRBJ1-5; maybe TRBD1 (5 bases). V was cut by 4 bases and J by 14 bases, with 24 bases left in between. Germline assignment: CDR1 MDHEN and CDR2 SYDVKM. CDR3 length equals 15 residues. The CDR3 region is CASSSGGARGGSEHF. The CDR3 region has the DNA TGTGCCAGCAGTTCTGGAGGGGCGCGGGGTGGATCGGAGCATTTT.

This chain links TRBV7-8 with TRBJ2-2; 7 positions agree with TRBD2. The junction had 5 bases not matched to a gene; V was cut back by 6 bases and J by 7 bases. Germline V gives CDR1 SGHVS, CDR2 FQNEAQ. The CDR3 runs 13 residues. CDR3 DNA: TGTGCCAGCAGTCATCTAGCGGACGGGGAGCTGTTTTTT. Translation gives CASSHLADGELFF.

The J gene is TRBJ2-5, the V gene TRBV5-4; D is perhaps TRBD2 (6 bases). The J call is in doubt because the DNA end fits TRBJ2-7 better. Germline CDR1 reads SGHNT; CDR2 reads YYREEE (reference sequence). The CDR3 has 14 residues. The chain's CDR3 is CASSHREFDDEQYF. CDR3 DNA: TGTGCCAGCAGCCACCGGGAGTTTGATGACGAGCAGTACTTC.

V is TRBV4-2 and J is TRBJ1-1; TRBD1 is a possible D gene (5 bases). Germline V gene sequence: CDR1 LGHNA, CDR2 YNFKEQ. This CDR3 is built from 14 residues. V was pared by 3 bases and J by 7 bases, with 15 bases between. The CDR3 here is CASSHPGGEIEAFF. As DNA, the CDR3 is TGTGCCAGCAGCCATCCCGGGGGGGAGATTGAAGCTTTCTTT.

V is TRBV2 and J is TRBJ2-3; D remains ambiguous. Germline CDR1 and CDR2: SNHLY and FYNNEI. The CDR3 length is 14 residues. V lost 4 bases to trimming and J lost 6 bases, with 14 bases between them. CDR3 nucleotides: TGTGCCAGCAGTGGGGTCTCCTTACGGGATACGCAGTATTTT. It is translated as CASSGVSLRDTQYF.

The rearrangement uses TRBV6-1 and TRBJ2-2; TRBD2 matches 7 bases. Per germline, CDR1 MNHNS and CDR2 SASEGT. The CDR3 consists of 22 residues. V shed 6 bases, J shed 1 base, and the junction held 26 bases outside the gene matches. This chain's CDR3 is CASSEKRGKGPRTRWNTGELFF. In nucleotides, the CDR3 is TGTGCCAGCAGCGAAAAACGAGGAAAGGGCCCGAGGACTAGGTGGAACACCGGGGAGCTGTTTTTT.

The chain combines TRBV5-1 with TRBJ2-5; a weak D match, TRBD1 (5 bases). V lost 3 bases, J lost 5 bases, and 11 bases lay in between. The CDR3 sequence is 13 residues long. Germline CDR1 is SGHRS and CDR2 is YFSETQ. CDR3: CASSSPSGETQYF. DNA for the CDR3: TGCGCCAGCAGCTCGCCTTCAGGGGAGACCCAGTACTTC.

This chain links TRBV5-1 with TRBJ2-7; D perhaps matches TRBD2 (6 bases). CDR3 size: 15 residues. The V end was cut by 0 bases, the J end by 5 bases, with 15 bases between. In germline, CDR1 is SGHRS, CDR2 YFSETQ. CDR3: CASSLEGGTGNEQYF. The CDR3 coding sequence is TGCGCCAGCAGCTTGGAAGGCGGGACTGGGAACGAGCAGTACTTC.

This clone was seen just once. DNA of the CDR3: TGTGCCAGCAGCTTAGCCGGGAGCGGGGCAGCCTACGAGCAGTACTTC. Its translation: CASSLAGSGAAYEQYF. The gene calls are TRBV7-2 and TRBJ2-7; 7 bases agree with TRBD2. The CDR3 totals 16 residues. V shed 0 bases, J shed 2 bases, and the junction held 7 bases outside the gene matches. The germline V gene has CDR1 SGHTA and CDR2 FQGNSA.

The chain carries TRBV6-1 and TRBJ2-7; no clear D gene. V was shortened by 2 bases and J by 3 bases, with 14 bases between the two germline ends. Germline V CDR1 and CDR2: MNHNS, SASEGT. The CDR3 runs to 15 residues. This chain's CDR3 is CASSEWKGRGYEQYF. The CDR3 DNA reads as TGTGCCAGCAGTGAATGGAAAGGAAGAGGCTACGAGCAGTACTTC.

V and J are TRBV5-4 and TRBJ1-2, with D tentatively TRBD1 (5 bases). V lost 3 bases and J lost 2, with 17 bases in between. The CDR3 length is 16 residues. The germline gives CDR1 SGHNT, CDR2 YYREEE (reference sequence). CDR3 loop: CASSSPAWGKNYGYTF. CDR3 in DNA: TGTGCCAGCAGCTCGCCGGCTTGGGGGAAGAACTATGGCTACACCTTC. Looking up the rest from reference TRBV5-4 and TRBJ1-2 gives the full variable domain: ETGVTQSPTHLIKTRGQQVTLRCSSQSGHNTVSWYQQALGQGPQFIFQYYREEENGRGNFPPRFSGLQFPNYSSELNVNALELDDSALYLCASSSPAWGKNYGYTFGSGTRLTVV.

The chain carries TRBV5-1 and TRBJ1-2; D may be TRBD1 (5 bases). Germline V gene lookup returns CDR1 SGHRS and CDR2 YFSETQ. V lost 0 bases to trimming and J lost 6 bases, with 9 bases between them. This CDR3 has 13 residues. CDR3 nucleotide sequence: TGCGCCAGCAGCTTGGCGCCAGGGAATGGCTACACCTTC. It codes for CASSLAPGNGYTF.